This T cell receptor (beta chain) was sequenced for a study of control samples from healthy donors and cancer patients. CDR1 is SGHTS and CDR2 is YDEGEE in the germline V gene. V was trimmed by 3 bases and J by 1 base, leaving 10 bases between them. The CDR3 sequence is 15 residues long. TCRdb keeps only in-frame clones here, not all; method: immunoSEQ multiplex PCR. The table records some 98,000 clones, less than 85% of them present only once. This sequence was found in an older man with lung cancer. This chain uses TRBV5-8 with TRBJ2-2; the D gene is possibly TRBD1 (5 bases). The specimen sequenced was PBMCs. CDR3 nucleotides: TGTGCCAGCAGCTGGCAGGGCTGGAACACCGGGGAGCTGTTTTTT. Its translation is CASSWQGWNTGELFF.